Below, one TCR beta chain is given with its context. Its binding antigen is unknown. Per-nucleotide qualities are absent, and no much larger clonotype sits a single base away. The same CDR3 arises from other DNA sequences in this sample as well. The CDR3 contains 14 residues, cysteine and phenylalanine counted. Here the CDR3 DNA is all that survives: 42 bases in frame from base 1. Germline trimming amounts to 6 bases on V and 6 bases on J, with 4 as the count of junction bases outside the gene matches. Per the germline V gene, MNHEY is the CDR1 and SVGAGI is the CDR2. This sample is part of a study of cytomegalovirus exposure and HLA in healthy donors (dated by TCRdb to the late 2010s). Study-wide context: In an earlier analysis of some 550 of the donors, 276 Gb of sequence data and just under 120 million unique TCR beta sequences from 150 million to 200 million T cells were reported. An early release that covered some 630 HLA-typed donors contained about 300 gigabases of sequencing data and 85 million to 100 million unique TCR sequences. Of the 398 genotyped donors, approximately 83% fell in the genetic ancestry cluster associated with self-reported Caucasian donors. The study aimed to test whether cataloging public T cell receptors could reveal signatures of past pathogen exposure. The T cell repertoires of 666 subjects were profiled by immunosequencing and related to cytomegalovirus serostatus. Along with the roughly 670-subject first cohort, a separate validation cohort of some 130 different subjects was used. High-throughput TCR immunosequencing, statistical association of individual TCRs with disease status, and machine learning were combined to predict cytomegalovirus infection status. A later analysis re-examined previously published TCR beta repertoires from about 700 donors and added high-resolution HLA genotyping to investigate patterns of TCR occurrence. Rather than drawing on any new phenotypic data, the later analysis identified candidate immune exposures from TCR beta sequences and the way those sequences occurred across donors. An earlier analysis of some 600 of the donors applied high-throughput TCR beta sequencing to assess whether each TCR beta V gene segment acted as functional or pseudogenic. Donor age, sex, ethnicity and CMV serostatus were compiled alongside the repertoire data. Genome-wide SNP genotypes for about 55% of the 666 donors were used in a later genetic analysis, which treated that subset as a discovery cohort. Every discovery cohort repertoire had been produced on one sequencing platform. Both class I and class II loci were covered by HLA typing, at four-digit resolution. Typing coverage differed by locus: A, B, C, DRB1 and DQB1 were typed in roughly 620-630 donors, DQA1 in 500 to 550, DPA1 in some 570, and DPB1 in about 450. Because of strong linkage in the cohort, roughly five DR-DQ haplotypes were treated as single units for association and clustering. On average, over 200,000 unique TCR beta nucleotide sequences were sequenced per donor among 350 to 400 genotyped donors of the cohort, with about 19% of those sequences being non-productive. The investigation overall reported the following: In a later analysis, HLA-associated TCR beta chains showed more clonal expansion and lower generation probabilities than non-associated chains that were equally common. In vitro tests confirmed that three of the cytomegalovirus-associated TCR beta chains recognize cytomegalovirus antigens. The study gave a list of about 170 TCR beta chains associated with cytomegalovirus. Most CMV-associated TCR beta chains appeared to be HLA-restricted in a later analysis, and the HLA associations seemed to be driven largely by CMV exposure. Because HLA typing was missing for some donors at each locus, association tests included only the typed subset. Linkage disequilibrium might explain the correlated functional status among segregating V segments, but an unknown experimental factor could not be excluded. Assigning TCR associations to individual alleles was difficult when HLA alleles, especially DR and DQ, strongly co-occurred. A cluster of highly shared sequence variants was judged likely to represent a technical artifact of the sequencing pipeline. An association between a missense DCLRE1C variant and V-gene and J-gene trimming of TCR beta chains was found in a later genetic analysis and replicated in an independent cohort. A further reported finding was that TCR beta sequences accurately predicted the HLA-A and HLA-B alleles for most subjects in the first cohort. According to a later analysis, TCR association rates differed among HLA loci, with DRB1 alleles showing the most associated TCRs and HLA-C alleles showing the fewest. Presence/absence analyses assumed roughly uniform sequencing depth across donors, an assumption that may not hold. Cytomegalovirus status was reported to be diagnosed by the classifier with high specificity and sensitivity in both the original and validation cohorts. According to a later analysis, parvovirus B19, influenza, CMV and Epstein-Barr virus appeared linked to several top co-occurrence clusters. A later analysis associated 15,000 or so TCR beta sequences with specific HLA alleles at a false discovery rate of 0.05. In this cohort, only TCR beta chains were sequenced, and detectable features were limited by the absence of alpha or paired-chain data. While some public TCRs were present in many individuals, most TCR sequences turned up only very rarely across donors. Broadly in line with IMGT annotations, most TCR beta V segments showed up in productive rearrangements about 87% or about 30% of the time in an earlier analysis of around 600 of the donors. According to the authors, the approach could potentially be generalized to other disease states and immunological phenotypes. The 87-base-pair reads could not distinguish some IMGT-functional V segments, including TRBV6-2 and TRBV6-3, so those segments were excluded. For the cohort, immune exposure information was limited to CMV serostatus. According to a later genetic analysis, donors in an Asian-associated ancestry cluster had fewer N-insertions in productive TCRs than the roughly 670-donor mean. Because counts were too low, roughly 17 rarely observed V segments, including chromosome 9 orphons, were left out of the earlier analysis of several hundred of the donors.

The cohort comprised around 700 healthy bone marrow donors. At the time of sampling, every cohort member was nominally healthy, though immune exposures that went unrecorded were likely present. The donor was CMV seronegative and was included in the group of a few hundred seronegative cohort members. A peripheral blood sample was provided by each donor, and peripheral blood mononuclear cells were used for TCR beta sequencing. The Qiagen DNeasy Blood Extraction Kit was used to extract genomic DNA from the blood cell samples. The method was the immunoSEQ multiplex PCR assay. A mixture of 60 forward primers for TCR Vbeta segments and 13 reverse primers for TCR Jbeta segments was used in the multiplex PCR. Amplification of the CDR3 region of rearranged TCR beta genes was performed with a multiplex PCR assay on genomic DNA. On the Illumina HiSeq System, the amplified TCR beta libraries were sequenced as 87-base-pair reads. As for the original processing: A later analysis counted about 80 million unique TCR beta chains across the 670 or so repertoires, and some 11 million of these chains were shared by at least two donors. Raw reads were error-corrected and collapsed into unique sequences by a nearest-neighbor algorithm in which closely related sequences were merged to remove PCR and sequencing errors. V, D and J gene segments were assigned by aligning CDR3 sequences to IMGT reference sequences. For a sequence to be retained, a match of at least six nucleotides to both a V gene segment and a J gene segment was required. Rearrangements were called productive when the CDR3 lacked stop codons and stayed in frame with V and J; all others were non-productive. CDR3 was defined by IMGT convention, running from the second conserved V-encoded cysteine to the conserved J-encoded phenylalanine. In an earlier analysis of 587 of the donors, sequences lacking an unambiguous match to a single V gene segment were excluded. An earlier analysis of approximately 590 of the donors called V segments functional above 56.7% productive rearrangements and segregating when the between-donor standard deviation exceeded 5%. To diagnose cytomegalovirus status from the catalog of TCR beta chain sequences, a statistical classification framework was built. A later analysis assigned V and J genes by comparing TCR nucleotide sequences with IMGT/GENE-DB human TR gene sequences. The TCRdist pipeline was used in a later analysis to assign CDR3 sequences and most-parsimonious VDJ recombination scenarios. A later analysis defined each TCR beta chain by its CDR3 amino acid sequence plus V-gene family, and excluded reads lacking a unique V-gene family. A later analysis removed several hundred highly shared, low-generation-probability nucleotide sequences to deal with suspected cross-contamination and a sequencing artifact. In a later analysis, a clonal expansion index for each public chain was calculated from normalized within-repertoire ranks of inferred template counts. In a later analysis, generation probabilities were computed using a VDJ recombination model fitted to out-of-frame rearrangements, and the results were checked against IGoR. In a later analysis, hypergeometric tests were used to score TCR-TCR, TCR-HLA and TCR-CMV co-occurrence, with a repertoire-size bias correction applied to TCR pairs. False discovery rates were estimated in a later analysis by permuting HLA or CMV assignments 20 times. In a later analysis, co-occurring TCRs were grouped using DBSCAN, with TCRdist sequence similarity added in when clustering inside HLA-allele-positive subsets. For co-occurrence clustering, repertoires with fewer than 30,000 or more than 120,000 public chains were excluded, along with roughly 5 repertoires with anomalous nucleotide sharing. TCRdb retrieved this table from immuneACCESS and kept in-frame rearrangements only. Not all clones are present; in checked studies, unresolved V genes account for under half, and no reason is known for the remainder. For V, J and clone size, that table is used; D and trimming come from the DNA. In all, the sample holds some 140,000 clones, and 60% to 85% of those were seen once. More than 0.85% of the sample is in the top ten clones.

This receptor was identified in a man in his late teens or twenties in good health and CMV-seronegative. Sequencing was done on a sample of PBMCs. The sequence links TRBV6-5 to TRBJ1-6; TRBD1 aligns with 8 central bases. The CDR3 corresponds to CASSNRGGNSPLHF. The DNA reads TGTGCCAGCAGCAACAGGGGGGGTAATTCACCCCTCCACTTT.